This T cell receptor beta chain was identified during a study of lymphopenia after photon versus proton radiotherapy. Findings of the study overall: Survival link was tested only in deceased patients; proton benefit remains a possibility. A bigger post-nadir fall in TCR diversity correlated inversely with survival time in deceased patients. After the lymphocyte nadir, photon-treated repertoires showed oligoclonal expansion, especially of CD8+ Temra cells.

To note about this clone: Its antigen is currently unknown.

Sequenced by immunoSEQ multiplex PCR; TCRdb stores in-frame clones only, minus some. The table lists roughly 67,000 clones, roughly 88% of them singletons. The sample in question was peripheral blood, obtained from a patient treated with photon-based radiotherapy. This TCR was recovered from a woman in her 70s with pancreatic cancer.

The CDR3 here is CASSLGLVGNTIYF. CDR3 sequence (DNA): TGTGCCAGCAGCTTGGGTCTGGTGGGAAACACCATATATTTT. The chain combines TRBV5-4 with TRBJ1-3; D gene unclear. This CDR3 has 14 amino acids. Per germline, CDR1 SGHNT and CDR2 YYREEE (reference sequence). V was trimmed by 0 bases and J by 4 bases, leaving 8 bases between them.